This T cell receptor (beta chain) was recovered during a study of blood T cells in healthy people across ages. It was with a sample-barcoded 5' primer and a J-beta primer mix that a second PCR of roughly 6 to 12 cycles was run. In TCRdb, the 5' RACE reads were re-called with MiXCR into one record per CDR3 protein. The sample lists around 1.5 million distinct CDR3 sequences, almost 60% occurring once. Healthy Caucasian individuals from Russia aged about 6 to 95 were enrolled as donors. The CDR3 has 12 residues. Germline V lookup: CDR1 ENHRY, CDR2 SYGVKD. Sequenced: blood. The TCR was taken from a man aged 18 to 29 in good health. This chain joins TRBV10-3 and TRBJ2-5; perhaps TRBD1 as D (5 bases). TRBJ2-7 matches the DNA end more closely, so the J call is doubtful. The CDR3, as DNA: TGTGCCATCAGTGTTAAAGGGGACGAGCAGTACTTC. Translating it yields CAISVKGDEQYF.